What follows are 13 T cell receptor beta chains derived from one specimen sequenced in a study of cytomegalovirus exposure and HLA in healthy donors. The study ran its PCR with 60 Vbeta and 13 Jbeta primers. Sequencing used immunoSEQ multiplex PCR; TCRdb keeps in-frame clones, though not all of them. The repertoire table contains 95,000 to 150,000 clones. The material sequenced was PBMCs. Source of these receptors: a man aged 18 to 29 in good health and CMV-seronegative.

The rearrangement joins TRBV7-9 to TRBJ2-5; 12 bases are shared with TRBD2. The J call may be mistaken, given a closer DNA end match to TRBJ2-7. CDR3 length equals 14 residues. Germline loops: CDR1 SEHNR, CDR2 FQNEAQ (reference sequence). The CDR3 nucleotides read TGTGCCAGCAGTGGACTAGCGGGGCCCTACGAGCAGTACTTC. Encoded protein: CASSGLAGPYEQYF.

The CDR3 reads CASSAQETQYF. The CDR3 bases are TGTGCCAGCAGCGCGCAAGAGACCCAGTACTTC. V and J are TRBV7-9 and TRBJ2-5; D not resolved. The CDR3 is 11 amino acids. The V and J ends lost 5 bases and 2 bases respectively, with 3 bases between them. Per the germline V gene, CDR1 is SEHNR and CDR2 is FQNEAQ (reference sequence).

The chain links TRBV7-6 to TRBJ2-1, with D perhaps matching TRBD1 (6 bases). The CDR3 sequence is 15 residues long. CDR1 is SGHVS, CDR2 FNYEAQ, per germline. Trimming stripped 1 base from V and 5 bases from J, with 12 bases between. The CDR3 nucleotides are TGTGCCAGCAGCTTAGTAACAGGGAAAAACAATGAGCAGTTCTTC. It specifies CASSLVTGKNNEQFF.

V and J are TRBV11-2 and TRBJ2-7; 8 nucleotides align to TRBD2. The CDR3 is made up of 15 amino acids. Trimming cost V 5 bases and J 3 bases; bases outside gene matches: 9. The germline gives CDR1 SGHAT, CDR2 FQNNGV. CDR3 protein: CASSLPTSGDYEQYF. CDR3 DNA: TGTGCCAGCAGCCTCCCAACTAGCGGAGACTACGAGCAGTACTTC.

The J gene is TRBJ2-7, the V gene TRBV4-1; possibly TRBD2 for D (6 bases). The CDR3 is made up of 14 amino acids. The germline gives CDR1 MGHRA, CDR2 YSYEKL. V was clipped by 4 bases and J by 5 bases, with 15 bases between them. The CDR3 is CASSRGELDDEQYF. The CDR3 region has the DNA TGCGCCAGCAGCCGCGGGGAGTTAGACGACGAGCAGTACTTC.

This chain joins TRBV7-2 and TRBJ1-2; 7 bases map to TRBD1. The CDR3 is made up of 17 amino acids. Germline-derived CDR1 and CDR2 are SGHTA and FQGNSA. V was pared by 5 bases and J by 1 base, with 13 bases of the junction left unmatched. CDR3 coding DNA: TGTGCCAGCAGCACCTCCTCGACAGGGTCGGGTAACTATGGCTACACCTTC. Translation gives CASSTSSTGSGNYGYTF.

The chain uses TRBV2 and TRBJ1-2; a weak D match, TRBD1 (6 bases). Looked up from germline, CDR1 is SNHLY and CDR2 is FYNNEI. The CDR3 is made up of 15 amino acids. V was shortened by 8 bases and J by 4 bases, with 20 bases between the two germline ends. CDR3 residues: CASVLLQGLSYGYTF. CDR3 bases: TGTGCCAGCGTACTTTTACAGGGTCTTAGCTATGGCTACACCTTC.

The V and J genes are TRBV2 and TRBJ1-1; the D is unclear. CDR1 SNHLY and CDR2 FYNNEI come from the germline V gene. This CDR3 comprises 11 residues. V lost 3 bases and J 11 bases, leaving 10 bases between the germline ends. The CDR3: CASSDVLAAFF. CDR3 DNA: TGTGCCAGCAGTGACGTTCTCGCGGCTTTCTTT.

Regarding this clone: At one end the junction does not follow the germline gene, possibly because of a read error. The V and J genes are TRBV29-1 and TRBJ2-3, with TRBD1 as a possible D gene (5 bases). Germline assignment: CDR1 SQVTM and CDR2 ANQGSEA. The CDR3 loop spans 13 amino acids. The CDR3 region is CSVPLGQTDAQYF. DNA for the CDR3: TGCAGCGTCCCTCTGGGGCAGACAGATGCGCAGTATTTT.

The gene calls are TRBV27 and TRBJ2-2; D unresolved. The CDR3 spans 16 residues. The ends were cut back, 4 bases at V and 0 bases at J, with 12 bases in the middle. Germline V lookup: CDR1 MNHEY, CDR2 SMNVEV (reference sequence). The chain's CDR3 is CASSSQTLSNTGELFF. The CDR3 DNA is TGTGCCAGCAGTTCGCAGACACTTTCGAACACCGGGGAGCTGTTTTTT.

The V call is TRBV9, the J call TRBJ2-7; 12 nucleotides match TRBD1. V shed 3 bases, J shed 5 bases, and the junction held 9 bases outside the gene matches. The germline V gene encodes CDR1 SGDLS and CDR2 YYNGEE. This CDR3 has 16 amino acids. The CDR3 spells CASSGGRDRGRNEQYF. DNA for the CDR3: TGTGCCAGCAGCGGCGGCAGGGACAGGGGGCGCAACGAGCAGTACTTC.

The chain has TRBV5-8 and TRBJ2-4; no clear D gene. V was shortened by 2 bases and J by 1 base, with 13 bases between the two germline ends. Germline V gives CDR1 SGHTS, CDR2 YDEGEE. The CDR3 covers 16 residues. CDR3 bases: TGTGCCAGCAGCTTTCCAGGTTCTTTTGCCAAAAACATTCAGTACTTC. This encodes CASSFPGSFAKNIQYF. The full variable domain, with the rest looked up from reference TRBV5-8 and TRBJ2-4, is EAGVTQSPTHLIKTRGQQATLRCSPISGHTSVYWYQQALGLGLQFLLWYDEGEERNRGNFPPRFSGRQFPNYSSELNVNALELEDSALYLCASSFPGSFAKNIQYFGAGTRLSVL.

This chain uses TRBV19 with TRBJ1-1; D gene unclear. The CDR3 is made up of 14 amino acids. Germline V lookup: CDR1 LNHDA, CDR2 SQIVND (reference sequence). Between the trimmed V and J ends, which lost 4 bases and 2 bases, there was a span of 11 bases. CDR3 loop: CASSTLGLNTEAFF. CDR3 in DNA: TGTGCCAGTAGTACACTAGGACTAAACACTGAAGCTTTCTTT.